These 28 T cell receptor beta chains were all obtained from the same sample, sequenced in a study of OX40 agonist ivuxolimab in advanced cancers. TCRdb's copy holds only in-frame clones and misses some; the assay was immunoSEQ multiplex PCR. The table includes fewer than 85,000 clones, approximately 92% detected once. Sequenced material: CD4+ or CD8+ T cells sorted from blood, taken in a trial of the OX40 agonist ivuxolimab. These receptors originate from an adult with an advanced solid tumor such as melanoma, head and neck, liver or kidney cancer.

The J gene is TRBJ2-7, the V gene TRBV6-6; 7 nucleotides match TRBD1. The CDR3 is 12 residues long. Per the germline V gene, CDR1 is MNHNY and CDR2 is SVGAGI (reference sequence). With 7 bases clipped from V and 6 bases from J, the junction kept 6 bases outside the gene matches. The CDR3 nucleotides are TGTGCCAGCACCGACAGGGTTGGCGAGCAGTACTTC. It is translated as CASTDRVGEQYF.

The chain employs TRBV5-1 and TRBJ1-6, with 9 bases aligning to TRBD1. The CDR3 contains 15 residues. V gave up 4 bases and J gave up 9 bases; unmatched junction bases: 8. Germline lookup yields CDR1 SGHRS and CDR2 YFSETQ. This chain's CDR3 is CASSQVGTGSSPLHF. In nucleotides, the CDR3 is TGCGCCAGCAGCCAAGTTGGGACAGGGAGTTCACCCCTCCACTTT.

This chain uses TRBV7-6 with TRBJ2-1; 7 nucleotides align to TRBD2. CDR3 length equals 14 residues. Unmatched junction bases numbered 7, after V lost 3 bases and J lost 8 bases. Germline V gene lookup returns CDR1 SGHVS and CDR2 FNYEAQ. The CDR3 coding sequence is TGTGCCAGCAGCTTTAACGGGCGGGAGTATGAGCAGTTCTTC. This translates into CASSFNGREYEQFF.

The chain joins TRBV4-1 to TRBJ2-5; tentatively, D is TRBD1 (5 bases). Germline V gene data show CDR1 as MGHRA and CDR2 as YSYEKL. With 0 bases removed from V and 5 bases from J, the gap between germline ends came to 10 bases. The CDR3 is 14 amino acids. In nucleotides, the CDR3 is TGCGCCAGCAGCCAAGATCAGGGTTGGGAGACCCAGTACTTC. The encoded protein is CASSQDQGWETQYF.

The chain has TRBV13 and TRBJ2-7; D is undetermined. Germline assignment: CDR1 PRHDT and CDR2 FYEKMQ (reference sequence). The germline V and J ends were trimmed by 1 base and 2 bases, with 0 bases remaining between them. The CDR3 is 11 residues long. CDR3 nucleotides: TGTGCCAGCAGCTTAGCCTACGAGCAGTACTTC. It specifies CASSLAYEQYF.

The genes are TRBV7-2 and TRBJ2-2; 10 bases map to TRBD2. The V gene end was trimmed by 3 bases and the J gene end by 3 bases; junction bases not matched to a gene: 1. Germline lookup yields CDR1 SGHTA and CDR2 FQGNSA. The CDR3 loop spans 15 amino acids. Written as DNA, the CDR3 is TGTGCCAGCAGCTTCCTAGCGGGAGACACCGGGGAGCTGTTTTTT. This translates into CASSFLAGDTGELFF.

J is TRBJ2-1 and V is TRBV4-2; no clear D. V was clipped by 0 bases and J by 2 bases, with 11 bases between them. CDR3 length equals 16 residues. Germline loops: CDR1 LGHNA, CDR2 YNFKEQ. The CDR3 DNA reads TGTGCCAGCAGCCAAGAAGGCGGAAATACCTACAATGAGCAGTTCTTC. Protein product: CASSQEGGNTYNEQFF.

This clone has just one count. The chain couples TRBV19 to TRBJ2-4; 7 bases map to TRBD2. V was clipped by 2 bases and J by 9 bases; unmatched bases: 7. The CDR3 loop spans 14 amino acids. Germline V gives CDR1 LNHDA, CDR2 SQIVND (reference sequence). CDR3 residues: CASSIQGASGIQYF. CDR3 coding DNA: TGTGCCAGTAGTATACAAGGAGCTAGCGGCATTCAGTACTTC.

V and J are TRBV6-6 and TRBJ1-4; 8 nucleotides line up with TRBD1. The CDR3 loop spans 15 amino acids. The V gene end was trimmed by 6 bases and the J gene end by 4 bases; junction bases not matched to a gene: 7. CDR1 is MNHNY and CDR2 is SVGAGI in the germline V gene (reference sequence). The DNA of the CDR3 is TGTGCCAGCAGCCACCCAGACAGGGGTAATGAAAAACTGTTTTTT. Residues: CASSHPDRGNEKLFF.

J is TRBJ1-1 and V is TRBV7-9; D possibly corresponds to TRBD1 (5 bases). The CDR3 loop spans 17 amino acids. The germline V gene encodes CDR1 SEHNR and CDR2 FQNEAQ (reference sequence). V was pared by 1 base and J by 4 bases, with 19 bases between. The CDR3 DNA sequence: TGTGCCAGCAGCTTAGGGAGTCAGGGCGCTTCGAGCACTGAAGCTTTCTTT. It specifies CASSLGSQGASSTEAFF.

The rearrangement uses TRBV30 and TRBJ2-3, with D tentatively TRBD2 (6 bases). V dropped 1 base and J dropped 0 bases, with 8 bases sitting between them. The germline gives CDR1 GTSNPN, CDR2 SVGIG (reference sequence). CDR3 length: 14 amino acids. The CDR3 loop is CAWSGRGSTDTQYF. Written as DNA, the CDR3 is TGTGCCTGGAGTGGGCGGGGTAGCACAGATACGCAGTATTTT. The full variable domain, completed using reference TRBV30 and TRBJ2-3, is SQTIHQWPATLVQPVGSPLSLECTVEGTSNPNLYWYRQAAGRGLQLLFYSVGIGQISSEVPQNLSASRPQDRQFILSSKKLLLSDSGFYLCAWSGRGSTDTQYFGPGTRLTVL.

The chain employs TRBV27 and TRBJ1-1, with D uncertain. Germline assignment: CDR1 MNHEY and CDR2 SMNVEV (reference sequence). The CDR3 consists of 11 residues. The V gene lost 6 bases and the J gene lost 8 bases, with 10 bases spanning the gap. The CDR3 bases are TGTGCCAGCAGGTTGGGCAGAGAAGCTTTCTTT. It yields the protein CASRLGREAFF.

Only one count was recorded for this clone. The V and J genes are TRBV11-1 and TRBJ2-7, with D unclear. There are 13 residues in the CDR3. Germline assignment: CDR1 SGHAT and CDR2 FQDESV (reference sequence). V was trimmed by 2 bases and J by 3 bases, leaving 8 bases between them. CDR3 loop: CASSLQGFYEQYF. CDR3 DNA sequence: TGTGCCAGCAGCTTACAAGGGTTCTACGAGCAGTACTTC.

This rearrangement joins TRBV10-3 to TRBJ2-3; no clear D. Germline CDR1 ENHRY, CDR2 SYGVKD. This CDR3 spans 13 amino acids. The V end lost 2 bases, the J end lost 4 bases, and 7 bases lay between the germline ends. CDR3 in DNA: TGTGCCATCAGTGAGACCGGACCAGATACGCAGTATTTT. Protein product: CAISETGPDTQYF.

CDR3 bases: TGTGCCATCAGGGAGACAGGGAATAATGGCTACACCTTC. Translating it yields CAIRETGNNGYTF. The chain is built from TRBV10-3 and TRBJ1-2, with 7 positions matching TRBD1. The ends lost 6 bases at V and 6 bases at J; junction bases unmatched: 7. The CDR3 spans 13 residues. Germline assignment: CDR1 ENHRY and CDR2 SYGVKD.

V usage is TRBV28 and J usage is TRBJ2-3, with D possibly TRBD1 on 6 matching bases. This CDR3 is built from 19 residues. Per the germline V gene, CDR1 is MDHEN and CDR2 is SYDVKM. Trimming removed 1 base at V and 0 bases at J, with 20 bases between. CDR3: CASSLLILRTDHSTDTQYF. The CDR3 nucleotides read TGTGCCAGCAGTTTATTAATCCTAAGGACAGATCACAGCACAGATACGCAGTATTTT. Full variable domain (missing parts from reference TRBV28 and TRBJ2-3): DVKVTQSSRYLVKRTGEKVFLECVQDMDHENMFWYRQDPGLGLRLIYFSYDVKMKEKGDIPEGYSVSREKKERFSLILESASTNQTSMYLCASSLLILRTDHSTDTQYFGPGTRLTVL.

This sequence joins TRBV5-5 and TRBJ2-7; D unclear. This CDR3 contains 14 residues. Germline V gene sequence: CDR1 SGHKS, CDR2 YYEKEE (reference sequence). Trimming took 7 bases from V and 4 from J, leaving 18 bases between them. For the CDR3, the DNA is TGTGCCAGCTCCATTGAGCTAAGTACTTACGAGCAGTACTTC. The encoded protein is CASSIELSTYEQYF. Full variable domain (missing parts from reference TRBV5-5 and TRBJ2-7): DAGVTQSPTHLIKTRGQQVTLRCSPISGHKSVSWYQQVLGQGPQFIFQYYEKEERGRGNFPDRFSARQFPNYSSELNVNALLLGDSALYLCASSIELSTYEQYFGPGTRLTVT.

The count of this clone is one. The V gene is TRBV2, the J gene TRBJ1-4; the match to TRBD1 covers 10 bases. Unmatched junction bases numbered 4, after V lost 4 bases and J lost 8 bases. From germline, CDR1 is SNHLY and CDR2 FYNNEI. The CDR3 covers 14 residues. In DNA form, the CDR3 reads TGTGCCAGCAGTGTGGACAGGGGGAAGGAAAAACTGTTTTTT. Amino acid sequence: CASSVDRGKEKLFF. The full variable domain, with the rest looked up from reference TRBV2 and TRBJ1-4, is EPEVTQTPSHQVTQMGQEVILRCVPISNHLYFYWYRQILGQKVEFLVSFYNNEISEKSEIFDDQFSVERPDGSNFTLKIRSTKLEDSAMYFCASSVDRGKEKLFFGSGTQLSVL.

This chain links TRBV30 with TRBJ2-7, with D maybe TRBD1 (6 bases). V was trimmed by 2 bases and J by 6 bases, leaving 8 bases between them. This CDR3 is 11 amino acids long. CDR1 GTSNPN and CDR2 SVGIG come from the germline V gene (reference sequence). CDR3 in DNA: TGTGCCTGGAGTATGGGGGCCGAGCAGTACTTC. Protein sequence: CAWSMGAEQYF.

The V call is TRBV18, the J call TRBJ2-7, with D uncertain. The germline gives CDR1 KGHSH, CDR2 LQKENI. Deletions cut 2 bases from V and 3 bases from J, with 5 bases between. The CDR3 has 12 amino acids. The CDR3 loop reads CASSPGRYEQYF. Here the CDR3 DNA reads TGTGCCAGCTCACCAGGACGCTACGAGCAGTACTTC.

V is TRBV7-2 and J is TRBJ2-1; TRBD2 matches at 9 bases. The CDR3 is 17 residues long. The junction had 8 bases not matched to a gene; V was cut back by 5 bases and J by 0 bases. Germline V gives CDR1 SGHTA, CDR2 FQGNSA. CDR3 sequence (DNA): TGTGCCAGCAGCCTCGAGGGTAGCGGGAGCTCCTACAATGAGCAGTTCTTC. Translation: CASSLEGSGSSYNEQFF.

V gene TRBV9 combines with J gene TRBJ2-2, with D perhaps matching TRBD2 (5 bases). There are 18 residues in the CDR3. Trimming pared 1 base from V and 6 bases from J, leaving 22 bases between. The germline gives CDR1 SGDLS, CDR2 YYNGEE. The chain's CDR3 is CASSVSLPGRGNAGELFF. The DNA for the CDR3 is TGTGCCAGCAGCGTAAGCCTCCCTGGGAGAGGAAACGCCGGGGAGCTGTTTTTT.

This clone was detected once. J is TRBJ2-5 and V is TRBV9; D may be TRBD1 (6 bases). V was shortened by 3 bases and J by 0 bases, with 9 bases between the two germline ends. This CDR3 contains 14 residues. Germline V CDR1 and CDR2: SGDLS, YYNGEE. Here the CDR3 reads CASSAAGDQETQYF. CDR3 in DNA: TGTGCCAGCAGCGCAGCAGGGGACCAAGAGACCCAGTACTTC.

In its sample, this clone was seen once. The J gene is TRBJ2-7, the V gene TRBV28; D is possibly TRBD1 (8 bases). The CDR3 is 19 residues long. Germline lookup yields CDR1 MDHEN and CDR2 SYDVKM. V dropped 1 base and J dropped 3 bases, with 25 bases sitting between them. Here the CDR3 DNA reads TGTGCCAGCAGTTTATTCGGGGGGACAGGACGACTCGGGCTCTACGAGCAGTACTTC. Its translation: CASSLFGGTGRLGLYEQYF.

This chain joins TRBV28 and TRBJ2-1, with D possibly matching TRBD2 (6 bases). This CDR3 comprises 14 residues. CDR1 and CDR2 from the germline V gene are MDHEN and SYDVKM. V dropped 3 bases and J dropped 7 bases, with 13 bases sitting between them. The CDR3 sequence: CASSFGDSRNEQFF. The CDR3, as DNA: TGTGCCAGCAGTTTCGGGGACTCTCGGAATGAGCAGTTCTTC.

The chain links TRBV30 to TRBJ1-6; D ambiguous. Trimming took 0 bases from V and 7 from J, leaving 7 bases between them. Germline CDR1 GTSNPN, CDR2 SVGIG (reference sequence). The CDR3 consists of 13 residues. In DNA form, the CDR3 reads TGTGCCTGGAGTGTACAGCTGAATTCACCCCTCCACTTT. Translation: CAWSVQLNSPLHF.

The chain employs TRBV7-2 and TRBJ2-7; no clear D gene. The CDR3 length is 13 residues. The germline CDR1 and CDR2 sequences are SGHTA and FQGNSA. Trimming removed 0 bases at V and 3 bases at J, with 6 bases between. CDR3 in amino acids: CASSLARNYEQYF. DNA of the CDR3: TGTGCCAGCAGCTTAGCGCGGAACTACGAGCAGTACTTC.

The CDR3 DNA reads as TGCGCCAGCAGCCCCCAAGGACTAGCGGGGGTTTCCTACGAGCAGTACTTC. It specifies CASSPQGLAGVSYEQYF. V gene TRBV5-1 combines with J gene TRBJ2-7; 13 nucleotides agree with TRBD2. Germline V gene lookup returns CDR1 SGHRS and CDR2 YFSETQ. CDR3 length equals 17 residues. V was clipped by 4 bases and J by 1 base; unmatched bases: 8.